These 5 T cell receptor beta chains share one sample of origin, sequenced in a study of T-cell memory formation after mild COVID-19. TCRdb re-called the 5' RACE reads with MiXCR, one entry per CDR3 protein. Of about 110,000 distinct CDR3 sequences in the sample, roughly a sixth are singletons; the top ten hold less than 6.5%. Input material: PBMCs or a T cell subset sorted from them (not recorded which). The receptors were gathered from a man younger than 30 who had mild COVID-19 (a few samples of this study predate the infection). Cell type and time point are not known.

The sample holds many counts of this clonotype. The V gene is TRBV5-4, the J gene TRBJ2-7; D might be TRBD2 (5 bases). Deletions cut 0 bases from V and 6 bases from J, with 13 bases between. This CDR3 region has 14 residues. Per germline, CDR1 SGHNT and CDR2 YYREEE (reference sequence). CDR3 sequence reads: CASSLADEGGEQYF. CDR3 nucleotide sequence: TGTGCCAGCAGCTTGGCCGACGAGGGCGGCGAGCAGTACTTC. The full variable domain, with the rest looked up from reference TRBV5-4 and TRBJ2-7, is ETGVTQSPTHLIKTRGQQVTLRCSSQSGHNTVSWYQQALGQGPQFIFQYYREEENGRGNFPPRFSGLQFPNYSSELNVNALELDDSALYLCASSLADEGGEQYFGPGTRLTVT.

This clonotype was detected ten times or more. The J gene is TRBJ1-1, the V gene TRBV24-1; a possible D gene is TRBD1 (6 bases). Trimming took 3 bases from V and 4 from J, leaving 14 bases between them. The CDR3 covers 15 residues. Looked up from germline, CDR1 is KGHDR and CDR2 is SFDVKD. The CDR3 DNA follows: TGTGCCACCAGTGATAGTCTGGGGGCGGCCACTGAAGCTTTCTTT. This encodes CATSDSLGAATEAFF.

The V call is TRBV12-3 or TRBV12-4, the J call TRBJ2-1, with no clear D. V was shortened by 6 bases and J by 3 bases, with 9 bases between the two germline ends. The CDR3 sequence is 13 residues long. The CDR3 is CASSPDHYNEQFF. The CDR3 DNA sequence: TGTGCCAGCAGCCCGGACCACTACAATGAGCAGTTCTTC.

The V and J genes are TRBV14 and TRBJ2-1, with D uncertain. Deletions cut 3 bases from V and 4 bases from J, with 16 bases between. CDR1 is SGHDN, CDR2 FVKESK, per germline. The CDR3 covers 16 residues. This CDR3 reads CASSQWIGFSYNEQFF. CDR3 in DNA: TGTGCCAGCAGCCAGTGGATTGGGTTTTCATACAATGAGCAGTTCTTC.

The chain joins TRBV7-2 to TRBJ2-1; 9 bases fit TRBD2. The CDR3 has 14 amino acids. J lost 3 bases, V lost 7 bases, and 4 bases had no gene match. The germline V gene has CDR1 SGHTA and CDR2 FQGNSA. In nucleotides, the CDR3 is TGTGCCAGCAATGTAGCGGGGGACTACAATGAGCAGTTCTTC. Translation: CASNVAGDYNEQFF.